What follows describes a single T cell receptor beta chain. Antigen: not known. Extractions gave at least 6 micrograms of total RNA per sample. This CDR3 is built from 21 residues. V gave up 2 bases and J gave up 4 bases; unmatched junction bases: 21. In germline, CDR1 is MNHEY, CDR2 SMNVEV (reference sequence). Through a sample-barcoded 5' primer and a J-beta primer mix, a second PCR was run for roughly 6 to 12 cycles. All samples gave at least 2.5 million CDR3-containing paired-end reads. Via MiXCR, TCRdb re-called the 5' RACE reads, giving one row per CDR3 protein. The repertoire has 650,000 to 1,000,000 distinct CDR3 sequences, 46% of them found once; the top ten carry around 18%. This specimen belongs to a study of blood T cells in healthy people across ages. Findings and limits, study-wide: Unsorted PBMC input precluded a conclusive naive versus antigen-experienced comparison.

The origin of this receptor is a man older than 75 in good health. Source material: blood. The genes are TRBV27 and TRBJ2-7; 12 nucleotides line up with TRBD2. The chain's CDR3 is CASSLQRRGTRLAGEDYEQYF. The CDR3 DNA follows: TGTGCCAGCAGTTTACAGAGACGGGGAACCCGACTAGCGGGAGAAGATTACGAGCAGTACTTC.